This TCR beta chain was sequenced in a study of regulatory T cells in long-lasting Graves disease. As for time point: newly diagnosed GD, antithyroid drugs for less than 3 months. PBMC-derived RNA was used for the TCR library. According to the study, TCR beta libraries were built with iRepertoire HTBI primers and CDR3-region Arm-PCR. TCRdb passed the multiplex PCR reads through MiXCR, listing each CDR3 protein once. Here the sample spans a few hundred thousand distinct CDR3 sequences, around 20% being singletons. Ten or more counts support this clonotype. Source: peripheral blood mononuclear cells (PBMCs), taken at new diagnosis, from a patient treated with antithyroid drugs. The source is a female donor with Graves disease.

The CDR3 DNA follows: TGCGCCAGCAGCCCGGGGACAGCGAACACTGAAGCTTTCTTT. The encoded protein is CASSPGTANTEAFF. The J gene is TRBJ1-1, the V gene TRBV5-1; TRBD1 matches at 7 bases. With 4 bases clipped from V and 1 base from J, the junction kept 4 bases outside the gene matches. Germline V lookup: CDR1 SGHRS, CDR2 YFSETQ. The CDR3 loop spans 14 amino acids.